This entry describes one T cell receptor beta chain. Its antigen remains unidentified. One junction end does not reproduce the germline sequence, and a read error may be involved. TCRdb re-called the reads through MiXCR, storing one row per CDR3 protein. The sample has hundreds of thousands of distinct CDR3 sequences; 35% to 40% are singletons. This sample was included in a study of T cell repertoires in cytomegalovirus infection. Study as a whole: Through public TCR beta signatures, both CMV infection and matching HLA type were indicated.

The CDR3 extends over 15 amino acids. Looked up from germline, CDR1 is MGHRA and CDR2 is YSYEKL. Study-wide results and limits: There were HLA-C-restricted CMV-specific TCR beta clonotypes dominating the ex vivo response. Totalled public TCR beta family frequency picked out people who carried CMV plus the relevant HLA.

This clonotype was sampled from a human donor in good health (CMV status not recorded). Some clones in this sample may be carry-over from other donors' samples. The chain recombines TRBV4-1 with TRBJ2-1; D is tentatively TRBD1 or TRBD2 (5 bases each). Sequencing was performed on PBMCs. The CDR3 region is CDSSQPGRRLYDQFF. The DNA of the CDR3 is TGCGACAGCAGCCAACCGGGACGCCGTTTGTATGATCAGTTCTTC.